This T cell receptor (beta chain) was observed in a study of blood T cells in healthy people across ages. This clonotype showed up just a few times. Primed by a sample-barcoded 5' primer and a J-beta primer mix, a second PCR proceeded for about 6 to 12 cycles. TCRdb itself ran the 5' RACE reads through MiXCR, one entry per CDR3 protein. The table has some 850,000 distinct CDR3 sequences, 25% to 30% seen once; the top ten hold about 2.9%. This CDR3 region has 14 residues. Looked up from germline, CDR1 is SQVTM and CDR2 is ANQGSEA. Trimming shortened V by 2 bases and J by 3 bases, and 12 bases separated the two germline ends. The data also belong to a second study, concerning T cells of mothers and their children.

Material: blood. The TCR sequence derives from a boy younger than 18 in good health. This sequence joins TRBV29-1 and TRBJ2-3, with no clear D. The chain's CDR3 is CSVEKGLGTDTQYF. The CDR3 nucleotides are TGCAGCGTTGAAAAGGGTCTAGGAACAGATACGCAGTATTTT.